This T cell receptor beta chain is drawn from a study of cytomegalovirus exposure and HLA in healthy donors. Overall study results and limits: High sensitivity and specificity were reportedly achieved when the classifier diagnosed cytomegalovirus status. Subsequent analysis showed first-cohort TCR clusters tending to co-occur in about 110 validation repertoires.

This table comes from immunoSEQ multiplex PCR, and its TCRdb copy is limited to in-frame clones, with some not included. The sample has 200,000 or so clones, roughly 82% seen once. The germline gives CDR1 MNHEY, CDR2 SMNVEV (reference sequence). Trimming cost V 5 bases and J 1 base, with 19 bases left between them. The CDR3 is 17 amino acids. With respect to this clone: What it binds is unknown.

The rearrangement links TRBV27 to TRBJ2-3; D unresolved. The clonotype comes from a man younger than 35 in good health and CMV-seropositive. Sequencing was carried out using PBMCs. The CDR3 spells CASSPLAGFRGTDTQYF. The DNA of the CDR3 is TGTGCCAGCAGTCCCTTAGCCGGGTTTCGGGGCACAGATACGCAGTATTTT.